What follows are 2 T cell receptor beta chains derived from one specimen sequenced in a study of PD-1 blockade in classical Hodgkin lymphoma. Brentuximab vedotin exposure varied, and every patient relapsed after autologous stem cell transplantation. Repertoires were generated with immunoSEQ multiplex PCR, while TCRdb's copy carries only in-frame clones and drops some. The profile shows roughly 96,000 clones, roughly 89% of them singletons. The specimen comprised peripheral blood mononuclear cells (PBMCs), sampled before the second cycle of nivolumab. The receptors derive from a human donor with classical Hodgkin lymphoma.

This clone was detected only once. The chain joins TRBV4-1 to TRBJ2-3, with D possibly TRBD2 on 5 matching bases. There are 15 residues in the CDR3. The V gene lost 0 bases and the J gene lost 1 base, with 8 bases spanning the gap. Germline V gene lookup returns CDR1 MGHRA and CDR2 YSYEKL. The CDR3 nucleotides read TGCGCCAGCAGCCAAGATCTGAGGGGCACAGATACGCAGTATTTT. This translates into CASSQDLRGTDTQYF.

The J gene is TRBJ2-1, the V gene TRBV14; D ambiguous. The CDR3 has 12 amino acids. Trimming removed 1 base from V and 10 bases from J, with 8 bases in between. Germline-derived CDR1 and CDR2 are SGHDN and FVKESK. CDR3 nucleotides: TGTGCCAGCAGCCAAGCTAGGAGAGAGCAGTTCTTC. This codes for CASSQARREQFF.